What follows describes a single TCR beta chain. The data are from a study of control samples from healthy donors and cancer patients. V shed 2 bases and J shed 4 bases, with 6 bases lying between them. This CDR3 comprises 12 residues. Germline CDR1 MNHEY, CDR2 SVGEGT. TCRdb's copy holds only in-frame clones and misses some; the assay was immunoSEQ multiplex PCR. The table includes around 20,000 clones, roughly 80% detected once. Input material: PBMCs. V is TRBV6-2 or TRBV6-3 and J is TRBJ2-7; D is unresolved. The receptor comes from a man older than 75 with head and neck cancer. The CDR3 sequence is CASSYDVYEQYF. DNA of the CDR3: TGTGCCAGCAGTTACGACGTGTACGAGCAGTACTTC.